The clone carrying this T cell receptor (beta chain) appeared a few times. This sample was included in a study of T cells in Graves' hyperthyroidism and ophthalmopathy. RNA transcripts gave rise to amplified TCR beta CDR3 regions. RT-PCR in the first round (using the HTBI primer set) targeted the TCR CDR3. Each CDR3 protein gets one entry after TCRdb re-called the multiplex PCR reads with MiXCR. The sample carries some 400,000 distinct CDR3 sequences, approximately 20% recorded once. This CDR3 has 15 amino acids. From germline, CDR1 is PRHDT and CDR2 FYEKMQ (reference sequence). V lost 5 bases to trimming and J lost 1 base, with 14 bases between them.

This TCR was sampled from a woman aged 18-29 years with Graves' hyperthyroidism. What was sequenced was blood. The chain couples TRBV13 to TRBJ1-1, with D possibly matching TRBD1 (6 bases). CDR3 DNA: TGTGCCAGCAGCCCTCAACAGGGCCAGAACACTGAAGCTTTCTTT. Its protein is CASSPQQGQNTEAFF.